The following is a T cell receptor beta chain sequence with its context. A read error may account for a junction end that differs from germline. The data originate from a study of metastatic and nonmetastatic thyroid tumors. MiXCR re-clonotyped the PCR reads for TCRdb. Of some 20,000 clones listed, approximately 22% are singletons. Thyroid surgery had not been preceded by any treatment in any patient. The clonotype originates from a male donor with papillary thyroid cancer or a benign thyroid nodule (not recorded which). Some clones in this sample may be carry-over from other donors' samples. The source material was tumor tissue.

The CDR3 sequence is CASSLLSGPSYEQDF. CDR3 sequence (DNA): TGTGCCAGCAGCCTCCTCAGCGGGCCCTCCTACGAGCAGGACTTC. The rearrangement joins TRBV11-1 to TRBJ2-7, with D possibly TRBD2 on 6 matching bases. This CDR3 is built from 15 residues. Per the germline V gene, CDR1 is SGHAT and CDR2 is FQDESV (reference sequence).